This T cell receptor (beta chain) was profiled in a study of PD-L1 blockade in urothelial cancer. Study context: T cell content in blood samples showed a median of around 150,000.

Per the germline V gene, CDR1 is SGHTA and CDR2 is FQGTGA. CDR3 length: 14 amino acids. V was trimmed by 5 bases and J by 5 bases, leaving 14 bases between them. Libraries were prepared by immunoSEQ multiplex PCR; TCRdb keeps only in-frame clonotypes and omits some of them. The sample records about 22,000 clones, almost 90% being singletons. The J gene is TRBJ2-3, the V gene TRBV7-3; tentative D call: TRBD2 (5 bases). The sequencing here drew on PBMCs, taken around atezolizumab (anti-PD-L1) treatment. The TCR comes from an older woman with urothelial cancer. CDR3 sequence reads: CASSLRLNGDTQYF. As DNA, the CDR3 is TGTGCCAGCAGCCTCAGACTAAACGGAGATACGCAGTATTTT.